These 8 T cell receptor beta chains originate from one sample sequenced in a study of T-cell reconstitution after alpha-beta-depleted transplantation in children. The authors prepared the TCRbeta library with unique molecular identifiers. One entry per CDR3 protein, called by TCRdb with MiXCR from the PCR reads. The sample contains about 1,000,000 distinct CDR3 sequences, about 26% of which appear only once. The input for sequencing was PBMCs, mostly from graft donor cells, taken 360 days after TCRalphabeta/CD19-depleted stem cell transplant. The receptors were sampled from a boy younger than two who had a stem cell transplant for SCID, so the T cells may come from the graft donor.

This clonotype came up a few times. The J gene is TRBJ1-5, the V gene TRBV20-1; no clear D gene. Germline V CDR1 and CDR2: DFQATT, SNEGSKA (reference sequence). The V and J ends lost 4 bases and 6 bases respectively, with 19 bases between them. The CDR3 has 15 amino acids. The CDR3 region has the DNA TGCAGTGCTACTCCAGGCCGGGGATTCGTTCAGCCCCAGCATTTT. Protein: CSATPGRGFVQPQHF.

The chain uses TRBV5-1 and TRBJ2-3, with 13 bases lining up with TRBD2. This CDR3 contains 16 residues. The germline gives CDR1 SGHRS, CDR2 YFSETQ. With 4 bases clipped from V and 7 bases from J, the junction kept 9 bases outside the gene matches. The CDR3 DNA reads as TGCGCCAGCAGCCCTGAACTAGCGGGGGGGCGATATACGCAGTATTTT. Translating it yields CASSPELAGGRYTQYF.

This clonotype is a singleton in its sample. The J gene is TRBJ2-7, the V gene TRBV12-3 or TRBV12-4, with D hard to call. V was cut by 6 bases and J by 2 bases, with 11 bases left in between. The CDR3 totals 13 residues. The CDR3 sequence: CASRQGPAYEQYF. CDR3 sequence (DNA): TGTGCCAGCAGGCAAGGGCCCGCCTACGAGCAGTACTTC.

This clonotype occurred a few times. The CDR3 region has the DNA TGTGCCAGCAGTTACCGGGGTGCAAACACTGAAGCTTTCTTT. Translated: CASSYRGANTEAFF. The genes are TRBV6-5 and TRBJ1-1; D unresolved. The CDR3 length is 14 residues. CDR1 and CDR2 from the germline V gene are MNHEY and SVGAGI. V was clipped by 2 bases and J by 2 bases, with 9 bases between them.

This clonotype was observed at least ten times. CDR3 DNA sequence: TGCAGTGCCGACATACAGGCTCTCGAGTACTTC. It codes for CSADIQALEYF. The chain joins TRBV20-1 to TRBJ2-4; a weak D match, TRBD1 (5 bases). The CDR3 loop spans 11 amino acids. V lost 6 bases and J lost 14, with 17 bases in between. CDR1 and CDR2 from the germline V gene are DFQATT and SNEGSKA (reference sequence).

This chain connects TRBV20-1 to TRBJ2-7; 7 bases are shared with TRBD2. The ends lost 1 base at V and 2 bases at J; junction bases unmatched: 14. The CDR3 loop spans 17 amino acids. Looked up from germline, CDR1 is DFQATT and CDR2 is SNEGSKA (reference sequence). CDR3 bases: TGCAGTGCTAGAGCAGCGGGGCACAGTTCGCTGCCCTACGAGCAGTACTTC. This sequence encodes CSARAAGHSSLPYEQYF.

This clonotype was counted only a few times. V gene TRBV7-2 combines with J gene TRBJ2-1; D unresolved. In germline, CDR1 is SGHTA, CDR2 FQGNSA. The ends were cut back, 0 bases at V and 4 bases at J, with 16 bases in the middle. The CDR3 runs 17 residues. The CDR3 DNA reads TGTGCCAGCAGCTTAGCGTACATAGAGCGTCCTTACAATGAGCAGTTCTTC. Protein sequence: CASSLAYIERPYNEQFF.

The rearrangement uses TRBV5-5 and TRBJ2-3, with TRBD2 as a possible D gene (5 bases). Germline V gene data show CDR1 as SGHKS and CDR2 as YYEKEE (reference sequence). CDR3 length equals 16 residues. Trimming left V 2 bases short and J 2 bases short, with 15 bases between. The DNA of the CDR3 is TGTGCCAGCAGCTTCCGGGGAAGGGTCCCCACAGATACGCAGTATTTT. The encoded protein is CASSFRGRVPTDTQYF.